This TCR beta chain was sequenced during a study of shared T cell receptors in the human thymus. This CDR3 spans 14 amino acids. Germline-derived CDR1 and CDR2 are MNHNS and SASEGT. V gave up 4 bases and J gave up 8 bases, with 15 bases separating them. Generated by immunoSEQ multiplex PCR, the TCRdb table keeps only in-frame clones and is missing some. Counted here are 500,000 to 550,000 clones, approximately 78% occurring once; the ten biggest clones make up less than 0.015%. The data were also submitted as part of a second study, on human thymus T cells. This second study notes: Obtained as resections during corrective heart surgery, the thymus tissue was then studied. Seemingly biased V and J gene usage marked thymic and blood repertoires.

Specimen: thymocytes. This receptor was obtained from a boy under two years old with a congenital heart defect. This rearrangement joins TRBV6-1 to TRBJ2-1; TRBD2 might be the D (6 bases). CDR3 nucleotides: TGTGCCAGCAGTGTCCTTAGGAGGGTTTATGAGCAGTTCTTC. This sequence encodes CASSVLRRVYEQFF.